The sequence of this T cell receptor beta chain was determined in a study of cytomegalovirus exposure and HLA in healthy donors. Germline CDR1 is LNHDA and CDR2 is SQIVND (reference sequence). V shed 3 bases, J shed 3 bases, and the junction held 5 bases outside the gene matches. The CDR3 covers 16 residues. The primer mix had 60 Vbeta and 13 Jbeta primers. Original handling: The count from a later analysis was tens of millions of unique TCR beta chains, 9.5 million to 11 million of them shared. Profiling relied on immunoSEQ multiplex PCR, and the TCRdb table lists in-frame clones only, not all of them. V, J and clone size derive from that table, while D and trimming were established from the DNA sequence. The sample records 150,000 to 200,000 clones, around 87% being singletons.

V is TRBV19 and J is TRBJ2-7; TRBD2 matches 13 bases. The clonotype was recovered from a young woman in good health and CMV-seronegative. What was sequenced was PBMCs. The CDR3 spells CASSIEGLAGYYEQYF. Written as DNA, the CDR3 is TGTGCCAGTAGTATCGAGGGACTAGCGGGGTACTACGAGCAGTACTTC.